This T cell receptor (beta chain) was captured by sequencing in a study of blood T cell repertoires in COVID-19. On the study more broadly: Whether acute or convalescent, the COVID-19 samples came from the United States, Italy and Spain.

The assay was immunoSEQ multiplex PCR, and TCRdb's table has in-frame clones only and misses some. The sample has some 240,000 clones; approximately 83% are singletons. Clinical history reported by participants formed the basis on which cohorts were assigned. The CDR3 has 15 residues. V lost 5 bases and J lost 3; bases outside the gene matches: 5. In germline, CDR1 is SGHTA, CDR2 FQGTGA. Sample: PBMCs or T cells enriched from blood (not recorded which). V and J are TRBV7-3 and TRBJ2-7, with 12 bases matching TRBD2. This sequence was found in a middle-aged woman with acute COVID-19. CDR3 sequence: CASSIGLAGNYEQYF. The CDR3 DNA is TGTGCCAGCAGCATAGGACTAGCGGGGAACTACGAGCAGTACTTC.